The source of this TCR beta chain is a study of T-cell reconstitution after alpha-beta-depleted transplantation in children. Unique molecular identifiers were incorporated during preparation of the TCRbeta library. In TCRdb, the PCR reads were re-called with MiXCR into one record per CDR3 protein. This table has hundreds of thousands of distinct CDR3 sequences, around 15% appearing once. This clonotype was detected a few times. Sequenced here: PBMCs, mostly from graft donor cells, sampled 360 days after TCRalphabeta/CD19-depleted stem cell transplant. This clonotype was sampled from a boy younger than two who had a stem cell transplant for Wiskott-Aldrich syndrome, so the T cells may come from the graft donor.

The CDR3 nucleotides are TGTGCCAGCAGCTTACGGCGGCGGGATGAGCAGTTCTTC. Residues: CASSLRRRDEQFF. The J gene is TRBJ2-1, the V gene TRBV7-8, with D perhaps TRBD2 (5 bases). Trimming stripped 2 bases from V and 8 bases from J, with 10 bases between. CDR3 length: 13 amino acids. The germline V gene has CDR1 SGHVS and CDR2 FQNEAQ.